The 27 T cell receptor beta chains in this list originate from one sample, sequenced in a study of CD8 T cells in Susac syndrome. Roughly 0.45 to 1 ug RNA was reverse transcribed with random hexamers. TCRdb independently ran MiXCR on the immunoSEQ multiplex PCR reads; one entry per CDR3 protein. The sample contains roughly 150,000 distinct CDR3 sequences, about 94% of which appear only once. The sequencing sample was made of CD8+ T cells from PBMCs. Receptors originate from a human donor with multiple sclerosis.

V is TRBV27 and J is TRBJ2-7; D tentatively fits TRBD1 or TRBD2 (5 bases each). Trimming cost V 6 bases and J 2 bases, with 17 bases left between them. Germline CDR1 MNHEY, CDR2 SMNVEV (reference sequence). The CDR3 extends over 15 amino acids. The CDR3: CASSNVGTGTYEQYF. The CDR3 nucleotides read TGTGCCAGCAGCAACGTAGGGACCGGAACCTACGAGCAGTACTTC.

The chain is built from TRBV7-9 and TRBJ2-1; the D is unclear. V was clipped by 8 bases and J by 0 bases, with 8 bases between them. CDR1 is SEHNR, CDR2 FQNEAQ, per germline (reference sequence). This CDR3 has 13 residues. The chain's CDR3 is CASEQSSYNEQFF. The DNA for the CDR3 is TGTGCCAGCGAGCAGAGCTCCTACAATGAGCAGTTCTTC.

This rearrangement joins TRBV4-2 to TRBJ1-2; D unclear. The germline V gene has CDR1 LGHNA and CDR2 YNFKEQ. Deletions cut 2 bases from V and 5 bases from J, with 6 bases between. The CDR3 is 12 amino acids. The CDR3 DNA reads TGTGCCAGCAGCCAAACAGAATATGGCTACACCTTC. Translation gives CASSQTEYGYTF.

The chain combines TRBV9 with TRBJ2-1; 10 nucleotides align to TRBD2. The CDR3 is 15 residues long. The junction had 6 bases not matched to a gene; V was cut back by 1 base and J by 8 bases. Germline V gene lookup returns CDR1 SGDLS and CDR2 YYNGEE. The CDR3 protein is CASSVSAGGLDEQFF. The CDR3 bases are TGTGCCAGCAGCGTATCAGCGGGGGGGCTGGATGAGCAGTTCTTC.

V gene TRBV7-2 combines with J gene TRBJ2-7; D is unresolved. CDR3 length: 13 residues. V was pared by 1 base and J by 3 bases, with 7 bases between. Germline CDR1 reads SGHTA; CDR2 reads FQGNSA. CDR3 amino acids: CASSLEADYEQYF. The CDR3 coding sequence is TGTGCCAGCAGCTTAGAGGCAGACTACGAGCAGTACTTC.

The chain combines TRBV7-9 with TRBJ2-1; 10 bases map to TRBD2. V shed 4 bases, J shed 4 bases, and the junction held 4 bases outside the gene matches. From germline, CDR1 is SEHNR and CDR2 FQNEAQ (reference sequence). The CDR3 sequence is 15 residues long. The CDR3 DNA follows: TGTGCCAGCAGCTATGTAGCGGGGGGATACAATGAGCAGTTCTTC. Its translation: CASSYVAGGYNEQFF.

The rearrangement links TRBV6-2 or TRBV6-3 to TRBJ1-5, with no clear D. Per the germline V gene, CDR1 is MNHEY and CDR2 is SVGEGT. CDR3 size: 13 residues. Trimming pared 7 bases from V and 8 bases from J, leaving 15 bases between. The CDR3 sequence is CASIGREWEPQHF. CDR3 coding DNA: TGTGCCAGCATAGGACGGGAATGGGAGCCCCAGCATTTT.

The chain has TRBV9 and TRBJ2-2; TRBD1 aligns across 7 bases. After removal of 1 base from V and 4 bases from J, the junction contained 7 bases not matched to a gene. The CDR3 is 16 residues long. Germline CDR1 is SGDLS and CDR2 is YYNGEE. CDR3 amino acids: CASSVTWDRLTGELFF. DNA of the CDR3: TGTGCCAGCAGCGTAACTTGGGACAGACTCACCGGGGAGCTGTTTTTT.

CDR3 residues: CSANFDQAYGYTF. CDR3 sequence (DNA): TGCAGTGCTAACTTCGACCAAGCCTATGGCTACACCTTC. The rearrangement uses TRBV20-1 and TRBJ1-2; unclear D gene. Germline assignment: CDR1 DFQATT and CDR2 SNEGSKA (reference sequence). There are 13 residues in the CDR3. Deletions cut 4 bases from V and 4 bases from J, with 13 bases between.

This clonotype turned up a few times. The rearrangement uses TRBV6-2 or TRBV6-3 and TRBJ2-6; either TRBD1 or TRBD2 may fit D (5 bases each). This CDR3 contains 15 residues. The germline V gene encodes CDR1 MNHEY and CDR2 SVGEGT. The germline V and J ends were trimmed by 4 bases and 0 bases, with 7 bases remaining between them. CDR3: CASSSRGSGANVLTF. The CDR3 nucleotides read TGTGCCAGCAGTTCGAGGGGCTCTGGGGCCAACGTCCTGACTTTC.

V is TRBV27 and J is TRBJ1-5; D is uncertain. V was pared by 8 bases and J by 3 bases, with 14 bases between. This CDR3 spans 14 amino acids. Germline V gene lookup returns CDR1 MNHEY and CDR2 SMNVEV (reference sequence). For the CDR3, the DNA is TGTGCCAGCGGCCTCCGGGCCCTCAATCAGCCCCAGCATTTT. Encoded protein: CASGLRALNQPQHF.

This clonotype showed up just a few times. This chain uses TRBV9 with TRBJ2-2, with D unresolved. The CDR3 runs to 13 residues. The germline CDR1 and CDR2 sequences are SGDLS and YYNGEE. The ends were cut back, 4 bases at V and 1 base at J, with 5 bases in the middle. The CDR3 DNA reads TGTGCCAGCAGCTCAGGGAACACCGGGGAGCTGTTTTTT. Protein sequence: CASSSGNTGELFF.

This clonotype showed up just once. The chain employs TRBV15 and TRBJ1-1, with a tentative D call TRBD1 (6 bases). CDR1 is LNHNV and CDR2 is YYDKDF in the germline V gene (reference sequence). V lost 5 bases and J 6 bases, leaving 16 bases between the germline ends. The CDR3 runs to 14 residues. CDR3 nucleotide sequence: TGTGCCACCAGCGAGACAGGCCGATCGGCTGAAGCTTTCTTT. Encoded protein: CATSETGRSAEAFF.

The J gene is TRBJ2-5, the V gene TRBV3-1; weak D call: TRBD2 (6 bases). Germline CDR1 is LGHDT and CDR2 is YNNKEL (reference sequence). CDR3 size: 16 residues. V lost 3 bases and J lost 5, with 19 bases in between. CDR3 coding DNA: TGTGCCAGCAGCCAGGAGGGGCGAGTGTATCCGGAGACCCAGTACTTC. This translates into CASSQEGRVYPETQYF.

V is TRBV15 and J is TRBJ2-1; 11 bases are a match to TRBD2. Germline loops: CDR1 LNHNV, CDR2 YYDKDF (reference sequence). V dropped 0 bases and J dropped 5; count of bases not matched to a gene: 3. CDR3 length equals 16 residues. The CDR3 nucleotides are TGTGCCACCAGCAGAGATCTAGCGGGGGGCCACAATGAGCAGTTCTTC. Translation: CATSRDLAGGHNEQFF.

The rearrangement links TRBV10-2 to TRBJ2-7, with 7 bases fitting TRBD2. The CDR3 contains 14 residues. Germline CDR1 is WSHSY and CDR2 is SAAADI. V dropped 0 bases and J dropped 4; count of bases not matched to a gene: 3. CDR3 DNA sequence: TGCGCCAGCAGTGAGTCGTTAGCGGGTTACGAGCAGTACTTC. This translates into CASSESLAGYEQYF.

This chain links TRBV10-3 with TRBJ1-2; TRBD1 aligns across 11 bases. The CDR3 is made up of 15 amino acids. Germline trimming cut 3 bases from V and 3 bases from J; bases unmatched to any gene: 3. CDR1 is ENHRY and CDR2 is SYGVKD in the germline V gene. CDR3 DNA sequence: TGTGCCATCAGTGATGGACAGGGGGCAGACTATGGCTACACCTTC. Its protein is CAISDGQGADYGYTF.

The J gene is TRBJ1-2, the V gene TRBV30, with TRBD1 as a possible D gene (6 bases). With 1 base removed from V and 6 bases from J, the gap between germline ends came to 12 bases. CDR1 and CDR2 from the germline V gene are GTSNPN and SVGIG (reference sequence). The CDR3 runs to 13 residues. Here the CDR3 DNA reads TGTGCCTGGAGTGCAGGGACAACCGATGGCTACACCTTC. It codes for CAWSAGTTDGYTF. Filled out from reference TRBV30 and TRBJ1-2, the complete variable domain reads SQTIHQWPATLVQPVGSPLSLECTVEGTSNPNLYWYRQAAGRGLQLLFYSVGIGQISSEVPQNLSASRPQDRQFILSSKKLLLSDSGFYLCAWSAGTTDGYTFGSGTRLTVV.

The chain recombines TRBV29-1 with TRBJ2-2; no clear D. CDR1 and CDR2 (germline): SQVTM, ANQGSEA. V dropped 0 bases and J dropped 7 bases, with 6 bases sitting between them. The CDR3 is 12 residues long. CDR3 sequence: CSVEDRYGELFF. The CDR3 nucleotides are TGCAGCGTTGAAGATCGGTACGGGGAGCTGTTTTTT.

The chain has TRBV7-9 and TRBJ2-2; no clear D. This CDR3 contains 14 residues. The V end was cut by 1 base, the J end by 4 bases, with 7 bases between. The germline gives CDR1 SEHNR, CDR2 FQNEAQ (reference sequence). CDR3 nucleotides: TGTGCCAGCAGCTTAGTCGTATCCACCGGGGAGCTGTTTTTT. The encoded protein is CASSLVVSTGELFF.

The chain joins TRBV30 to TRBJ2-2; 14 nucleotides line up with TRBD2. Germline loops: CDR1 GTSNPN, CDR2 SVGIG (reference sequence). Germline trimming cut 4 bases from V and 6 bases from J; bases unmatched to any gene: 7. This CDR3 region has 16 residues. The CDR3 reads CAWKGWTSGGPGELFF. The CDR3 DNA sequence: TGTGCCTGGAAAGGGTGGACTAGCGGGGGGCCCGGGGAGCTGTTTTTT.

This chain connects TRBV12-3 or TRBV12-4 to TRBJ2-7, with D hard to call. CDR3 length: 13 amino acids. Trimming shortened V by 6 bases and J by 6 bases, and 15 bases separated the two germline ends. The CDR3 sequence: CASRYARRTEQYF. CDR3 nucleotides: TGTGCCAGCAGATACGCCCGACGTACCGAGCAGTACTTC.

CDR3: CSAIVYGVSYNEQFF. The CDR3 region has the DNA TGCAGTGCTATCGTTTACGGGGTATCATACAATGAGCAGTTCTTC. This chain connects TRBV20-1 to TRBJ2-1; perhaps TRBD2 as D (5 bases). This CDR3 has 15 amino acids. The germline CDR1 and CDR2 sequences are DFQATT and SNEGSKA (reference sequence). Trimming shortened V by 4 bases and J by 4 bases, and 17 bases separated the two germline ends.

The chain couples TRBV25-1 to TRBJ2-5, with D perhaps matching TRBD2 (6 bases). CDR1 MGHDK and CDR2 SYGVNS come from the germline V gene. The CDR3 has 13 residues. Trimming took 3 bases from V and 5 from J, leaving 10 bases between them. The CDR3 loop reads CASSEGRRETQYF. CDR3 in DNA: TGTGCCAGCAGTGAGGGGAGGAGGGAGACCCAGTACTTC. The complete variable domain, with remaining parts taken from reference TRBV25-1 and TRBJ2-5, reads EADIYQTPRYLVIGTGKKITLECSQTMGHDKMYWYQQDPGMELHLIHYSYGVNSTEKGDLSSESTVSRIRTEHFPLTLESARPSHTSQYLCASSEGRRETQYFGPGTRLLVL.

CDR3 nucleotide sequence: TGCAGCGTACGGATCCCGGACGGCTACGAGCAGTACTTC. As protein: CSVRIPDGYEQYF. This sequence joins TRBV29-1 and TRBJ2-7; D gene unclear. Germline CDR1 reads SQVTM; CDR2 reads ANQGSEA. Trimming took off 6 bases at V and 3 bases at J, with 15 bases between the two ends. The CDR3 spans 13 residues.

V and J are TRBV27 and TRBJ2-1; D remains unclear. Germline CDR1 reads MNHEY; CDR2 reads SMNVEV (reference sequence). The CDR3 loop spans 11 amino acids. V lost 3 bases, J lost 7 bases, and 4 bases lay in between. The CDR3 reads CASSLQNEQFF. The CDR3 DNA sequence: TGTGCCAGCAGTTTGCAGAATGAGCAGTTCTTC.

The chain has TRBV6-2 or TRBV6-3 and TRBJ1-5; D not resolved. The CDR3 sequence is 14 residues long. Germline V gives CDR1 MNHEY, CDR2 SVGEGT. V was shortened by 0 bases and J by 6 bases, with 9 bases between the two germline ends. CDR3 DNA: TGTGCCAGCAGTTACTCACCGGGAGGTCAGCCCCAGCATTTT. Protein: CASSYSPGGQPQHF.